What follows are 17 T cell receptor beta chains derived from one specimen sequenced in a study of CD4 T cells in relation to SARS-CoV-2 and coronaviruses. The assay was immunoSEQ multiplex PCR, and TCRdb's table has in-frame clones only and misses some. The table has about 36,000 clones, over 60% seen once; the top ten hold just over 20%. These receptors are not linked to any known antigen. The source material was memory CD4+ T cells from PBMCs, cultured in vitro. These receptors all stem from an adult with COVID-19.

The chain couples TRBV7-9 to TRBJ2-5; D might be TRBD2 (6 bases). From germline, CDR1 is SEHNR and CDR2 FQNEAQ (reference sequence). The V end lost 5 bases, the J end lost 2 bases, and 15 bases lay between the germline ends. This CDR3 has 15 amino acids. The CDR3 region has the DNA TGTGCCAGCAGCCCATGGGGGAGGAAACAAGAGACCCAGTACTTC. It is translated as CASSPWGRKQETQYF.

The rearrangement joins TRBV28 to TRBJ1-2, with a tentative D call TRBD1 (5 bases). The germline V gene encodes CDR1 MDHEN and CDR2 SYDVKM. Trimming removed 2 bases from V and 6 bases from J, with 13 bases in between. This CDR3 region has 14 residues. CDR3 protein: CASSLRDPHDGYTF. For the CDR3, the DNA is TGTGCCAGCAGTTTACGGGACCCCCACGATGGCTACACCTTC.

The chain links TRBV4-1 to TRBJ2-7; 10 bases agree with TRBD1. V lost 4 bases, J lost 1 base, and 7 bases stayed unmatched. The CDR3 is 16 amino acids. Looked up from germline, CDR1 is MGHRA and CDR2 is YSYEKL. The CDR3: CASSLFAGQGSYEQYF. The CDR3 DNA is TGCGCCAGCAGCCTCTTCGCGGGACAGGGGTCCTACGAGCAGTACTTC.

The chain couples TRBV7-2 to TRBJ2-5; D gene uncertain. There are 14 residues in the CDR3. Germline CDR1 and CDR2: SGHTA and FQGNSA. Trimming removed 1 base at V and 5 bases at J, with 11 bases between. CDR3 loop: CASSLVSREETQYF. The CDR3 DNA reads TGTGCCAGCAGCTTAGTATCTAGAGAGGAGACCCAGTACTTC. Based on the CDR3 plus reference TRBV7-2 and TRBJ2-5, the full variable domain is GAGVSQSPSNKVTEKGKDVELRCDPISGHTALYWYRQSLGQGLEFLIYFQGNSAPDKSGLPSDRFSAERTGGSVSTLTIQRTQQEDSAVYLCASSLVSREETQYFGPGTRLLVL.

V and J are TRBV27 and TRBJ2-5, with D maybe TRBD1 (6 bases). This CDR3 has 15 residues. V lost 0 bases and J lost 5, with 13 bases in between. Per germline, CDR1 MNHEY and CDR2 SMNVEV (reference sequence). The CDR3 DNA is TGTGCCAGCAGTTTATCGATGGTTAGGGGGGAGACCCAGTACTTC. Translating gives CASSLSMVRGETQYF.

The CDR3 loop is CASSLGGGSSNEQFF. In nucleotides, the CDR3 is TGTGCCAGCAGTTTGGGAGGCGGGAGTAGCAATGAGCAGTTCTTC. The V gene is TRBV28, the J gene TRBJ2-1, with TRBD2 matching 7 bases. This CDR3 region has 15 residues. Germline V gene data show CDR1 as MDHEN and CDR2 as SYDVKM. V lost 3 bases to trimming and J lost 6 bases; unmatched junction nucleotides: 8.

V is TRBV19 and J is TRBJ1-4; unclear D gene. The CDR3 contains 14 residues. Germline V gives CDR1 LNHDA, CDR2 SQIVND (reference sequence). V lost 5 bases and J lost 4, with 11 bases in between. CDR3 residues: CASSPRPSNEKLFF. CDR3 bases: TGTGCCAGTAGTCCACGGCCGAGTAATGAAAAACTGTTTTTT.

This chain uses TRBV19 with TRBJ2-1; maybe TRBD2 (5 bases). The germline CDR1 and CDR2 sequences are LNHDA and SQIVND (reference sequence). V gave up 3 bases and J gave up 4 bases, with 7 bases separating them. CDR3 length: 13 residues. Written as DNA, the CDR3 is TGTGCCAGTAGTATCGCGGGTTACAATGAGCAGTTCTTC. Protein product: CASSIAGYNEQFF.

This chain connects TRBV19 to TRBJ1-2; D is unresolved. Germline V CDR1 and CDR2: LNHDA, SQIVND (reference sequence). V was clipped by 6 bases and J by 6 bases, with 14 bases between them. The CDR3 has 13 amino acids. The CDR3 sequence is CASREQLLDGYTF. CDR3 nucleotides: TGTGCCAGTAGAGAACAGCTTTTGGATGGCTACACCTTC.

The chain has TRBV20-1 and TRBJ2-3; no definite D call. Deletions cut 3 bases from V and 2 bases from J, with 18 bases between. The germline gives CDR1 DFQATT, CDR2 SNEGSKA (reference sequence). The CDR3 runs to 16 residues. The CDR3 loop is CSASFIGREITDTQYF. The CDR3 DNA sequence: TGCAGTGCTAGTTTTATCGGGCGCGAGATCACAGATACGCAGTATTTT.

This chain uses TRBV2 with TRBJ2-5, with TRBD2 as a possible D gene (6 bases). This CDR3 contains 13 residues. The germline CDR1 and CDR2 sequences are SNHLY and FYNNEI. V was shortened by 6 bases and J by 3 bases, with 11 bases between the two germline ends. CDR3 bases: TGTGCCAGCAGGGGCGGGGTGGAAGAGACCCAGTACTTC. It codes for CASRGGVEETQYF.

The J gene is TRBJ2-6, the V gene TRBV5-1; 10 bases are a match to TRBD2. Germline V gene data show CDR1 as SGHRS and CDR2 as YFSETQ. Trimming took 6 bases from V and 3 from J; bases not matched to a gene: 15. The CDR3 covers 19 residues. DNA for the CDR3: TGCGCCAGCAATTCCGTCGAGGCTAGCGGGAGTGGTGGGGCCAACGTCCTGACTTTC. Translating it yields CASNSVEASGSGGANVLTF.

The rearrangement links TRBV15 to TRBJ2-1; D call uncertain. Per germline, CDR1 LNHNV and CDR2 YYDKDF (reference sequence). The CDR3 has 14 residues. Trimming took 0 bases from V and 4 from J, leaving 7 bases between them. The CDR3 here is CATSRDGQYNEQFF. The CDR3 nucleotides are TGTGCCACCAGCAGAGATGGGCAGTACAATGAGCAGTTCTTC.

This chain connects TRBV27 to TRBJ2-3; 12 positions agree with TRBD2. Germline values: CDR1 MNHEY, CDR2 SMNVEV (reference sequence). Trimming removed 6 bases from V and 2 bases from J; junction bases left unmatched: 21. The CDR3 runs 21 residues. CDR3 region: CASSFLTSGRNGYRLTDTQYF. CDR3 nucleotide sequence: TGTGCCAGCAGCTTCCTGACTAGCGGGAGAAATGGATATAGGCTCACAGATACGCAGTATTTT.

The chain has TRBV6-6 and TRBJ1-4, with TRBD1 identical over 7 bases. The CDR3 has 14 amino acids. Per germline, CDR1 MNHNY and CDR2 SVGAGI (reference sequence). V was pared by 7 bases and J by 6 bases, with 8 bases of the junction left unmatched. The CDR3: CASKKTGADEKLFF. The CDR3 DNA reads TGTGCCAGCAAGAAAACAGGGGCGGATGAAAAACTGTTTTTT.

The V call is TRBV7-3, the J call TRBJ1-2; a weak D match, TRBD1 (6 bases). The germline V and J ends were trimmed by 9 bases and 6 bases, with 17 bases remaining between them. The CDR3 sequence is 13 residues long. CDR1 is SGHTA, CDR2 FQGTGA, per germline. This CDR3 is CARGGRSYNGYTF. CDR3 DNA sequence: TGTGCCAGGGGGGGCAGATCATATAATGGCTACACCTTC.

The V gene is TRBV3-1 (or the pseudogene TRBV3-2), the J gene TRBJ2-7; no clear D gene. Germline assignment: CDR1 LGHDT and CDR2 YNNKEL (reference sequence). The CDR3 contains 11 residues. Trimming stripped 0 bases from V and 3 bases from J, with 0 bases between. The CDR3 region has the DNA TGTGCCAGCAGCCAAGACTACGAGCAGTACTTC. Translation: CASSQDYEQYF.